This entry concerns a single T cell receptor beta chain. Its specificity is unknown. Sequenced by immunoSEQ multiplex PCR; TCRdb stores in-frame clones only, minus some. The table lists over 130,000 clones, about nine tenths of them singletons, with less than 6% in the top ten. This specimen belongs to a study of Ad26.COV2.S vaccination and SARS-CoV-2 variants. Study results and caveats: Vaccine and placebo recipients had similar non-spike TCR breadth. The TCR breadth and depth analyses may have produced an underestimate of total T cell responses. Higher spike-specific TCR breadth was found in vaccine recipients than in placebo recipients. After vaccination, reports described spike-specific CD8+ and CD4+ T cell responses as showing substantial breadth.

With V trimmed by 4 bases and J by 5 bases, 3 bases remained unmatched. The CDR3 is made up of 14 amino acids. Per the germline V gene, CDR1 is SGHAT and CDR2 is FQNNGV. The sequence came from a human donor who had recovered from COVID-19. V usage is TRBV11-2 and J usage is TRBJ2-7; 12 nucleotides line up with TRBD1. Specimen: peripheral blood, collected after recovery from COVID-19. The CDR3 spells CASSYGTGGDEQYF. The CDR3, as DNA: TGTGCCAGCAGCTACGGGACAGGGGGCGACGAGCAGTACTTC.